Listed here are 10 T cell receptor beta chains from one sample, sequenced in a study of cytomegalovirus exposure and HLA in healthy donors. Vbeta (60) and Jbeta (13) primers were used in the PCR. Libraries were prepared by immunoSEQ multiplex PCR; TCRdb keeps only in-frame clonotypes and omits some of them. This sample has around 120,000 clones; about three quarters occur once, and the top ten carry around 3.6%. Sequencing was done on a sample of PBMCs. These receptors were collected from a man in his thirties or forties in good health and CMV-seronegative.

V and J are TRBV4-3 and TRBJ2-7; D may be TRBD1 (5 bases). The germline V and J ends were trimmed by 0 bases and 5 bases, with 17 bases remaining between them. CDR3 length: 16 amino acids. Per the germline V gene, CDR1 is LGHNA and CDR2 is YSLEER. The CDR3 DNA sequence: TGCGCCAGCAGCCAAGATTTGTGGCAGGGAAGTCACGAGCAGTACTTC. Encoded protein: CASSQDLWQGSHEQYF.

The V and J genes are TRBV7-3 and TRBJ2-3, with 9 bases fitting TRBD1. The J segment lost 0 bases and the V segment lost 1 base, leaving 20 bases of the junction unmatched. CDR3 length: 22 residues. Germline V gives CDR1 SGHTA, CDR2 FQGTGA. In DNA form, the CDR3 reads TGTGCCAGCAGCTTAAAGGCTTGGATTTGGGACAGGGAGGGCTTAAGCACAGATACGCAGTATTTT. Encoded protein: CASSLKAWIWDREGLSTDTQYF.

V usage is TRBV11-2 and J usage is TRBJ2-6; D is possibly TRBD1 (6 bases). V was clipped by 10 bases and J by 2 bases, with 15 bases between them. The germline CDR1 and CDR2 sequences are SGHAT and FQNNGV. The CDR3 contains 15 residues. CDR3 nucleotides: TGTGCCACCTTGAATAACAGGGCTGGGGCCAACGTCCTGACTTTC. Amino acid sequence: CATLNNRAGANVLTF.

The chain carries TRBV5-6 and TRBJ2-2, with 7 bases identical to TRBD2. V trimming: 4 bases; J trimming: 5 bases; junction bases outside the gene matches: 8. The germline gives CDR1 SGHDT, CDR2 YYEEEE. CDR3 length equals 15 residues. The CDR3: CASSPTGGRTGELFF. The CDR3, as DNA: TGTGCCAGCAGCCCTACGGGGGGTCGTACCGGGGAGCTGTTTTTT.

The rearrangement uses TRBV29-1 and TRBJ2-7, with 8 bases matching TRBD1. The CDR3 loop spans 13 amino acids. Germline CDR1 and CDR2: SQVTM and ANQGSEA. The CDR3: CGAGGRSSYEQYF. CDR3 in DNA: TGCGGGGCAGGGGGCAGGAGCTCCTACGAGCAGTACTTC.

This chain connects TRBV4-1 to TRBJ1-1; TRBD1 might be the D (5 bases). Trimming left V 0 bases short and J 0 bases short, with 8 bases between. Germline V gene sequence: CDR1 MGHRA, CDR2 YSYEKL. The CDR3 contains 15 residues. In nucleotides, the CDR3 is TGCGCCAGCAGCCAAGAGGGACTCCTGAACACTGAAGCTTTCTTT. Translation gives CASSQEGLLNTEAFF.

This chain links TRBV28 with TRBJ2-3, with 7 bases identical to TRBD1. Germline lookup yields CDR1 MDHEN and CDR2 SYDVKM. There are 15 residues in the CDR3. V lost 9 bases to trimming and J lost 2 bases; unmatched junction nucleotides: 11. DNA of the CDR3: TGTGCCAGTCTTACCCTGGGACAGTACACAGATACGCAGTATTTT. Translated, it gives CASLTLGQYTDTQYF.

The rearrangement joins TRBV30 to TRBJ2-7; 7 nucleotides align to TRBD1. The CDR3 consists of 13 residues. J was trimmed by 0 bases and V by 7 bases; bases with no gene match: 6. Germline lookup yields CDR1 GTSNPN and CDR2 SVGIG (reference sequence). The CDR3 DNA follows: TGTGCCTCCCTCCGGGACAGCTCCTACGAGCAGTACTTC. Its translation is CASLRDSSYEQYF. The entire variable domain, with the rest obtained from reference TRBV30 and TRBJ2-7, is as follows: SQTIHQWPATLVQPVGSPLSLECTVEGTSNPNLYWYRQAAGRGLQLLFYSVGIGQISSEVPQNLSASRPQDRQFILSSKKLLLSDSGFYLCASLRDSSYEQYFGPGTRLTVT.

This clone was found a few times. The J gene is TRBJ2-3, the V gene TRBV19; 12 positions agree with TRBD2. Germline loops: CDR1 LNHDA, CDR2 SQIVND (reference sequence). V lost 4 bases and J lost 2; bases outside the gene matches: 7. The CDR3 is made up of 17 amino acids. The CDR3 DNA is TGTGCCAGTAGTACCACCCGACTAGCGGGGGACACAGATACGCAGTATTTT. It yields the protein CASSTTRLAGDTDTQYF.

The rearrangement joins TRBV4-2 to TRBJ1-6; TRBD1 is a possible D gene (6 bases). In germline, CDR1 is LGHNA, CDR2 YNFKEQ. V was pared by 0 bases and J by 8 bases, with 11 bases between. This CDR3 spans 15 amino acids. The CDR3 sequence is CASSQDGGADSPLHF. The CDR3 region has the DNA TGTGCCAGCAGCCAAGACGGGGGGGCCGATTCACCCCTCCACTTT.